The 23 T cell receptor beta chains given below trace back to one sample, sequenced in a study of identical twins. TCRdb analysed the 5' RACE reads with MiXCR anew, one entry per CDR3 protein. The sample has more than 400,000 distinct CDR3 sequences; 13% to 15% are singletons. The data also belong to a second study, concerning yellow fever vaccine responses in identical twins.

Input material: CD4+ T cells sorted from blood. These receptors originate from a woman under 30 in good health.

This clonotype was seen only a few times. The rearrangement uses TRBV6-2 or TRBV6-3 and TRBJ2-5; tentative D call: TRBD1 (6 bases). Germline V CDR1 and CDR2: MNHEY, SVGEGT. V was trimmed by 8 bases and J by 2 bases, leaving 18 bases between them. The CDR3 length is 15 residues. CDR3 residues: CASLATGLYQETQYF. Here the CDR3 DNA reads TGTGCCAGCCTCGCCACAGGGTTATATCAAGAGACCCAGTACTTC.

This chain connects TRBV9 to TRBJ2-2; the D is unclear. The CDR3 runs 17 residues. The germline V and J ends were trimmed by 3 bases and 8 bases, with 23 bases remaining between them. Germline V lookup: CDR1 SGDLS, CDR2 YYNGEE. The CDR3 DNA follows: TGTGCCAGCAGCGCACTATCACTGAGAACGGCCCCTGGGGAGCTGTTTTTT. Protein product: CASSALSLRTAPGELFF.

This clonotype appeared many times. This chain uses TRBV20-1 with TRBJ2-1, with TRBD2 identical over 8 bases. Germline CDR1 and CDR2: DFQATT and SNEGSKA (reference sequence). The CDR3 spans 15 residues. Losses at the gene ends were 3 bases for V and 10 bases for J; bases not matched to a gene: 14. The CDR3 is CSASIGTSRGYEQFF. In DNA form, the CDR3 reads TGCAGTGCTAGCATTGGGACTAGTCGCGGTTACGAGCAGTTCTTC.

This clonotype has more than one count but fewer than ten. The V call is TRBV20-1, the J call TRBJ2-1; no clear D gene. Germline assignment: CDR1 DFQATT and CDR2 SNEGSKA (reference sequence). The V and J ends lost 3 bases and 1 base respectively, with 7 bases between them. There are 13 residues in the CDR3. The CDR3 sequence: CSASSLSYNEQFF. DNA of the CDR3: TGCAGTGCTAGTTCACTTTCCTACAATGAGCAGTTCTTC.

This clonotype has ten or more counts. The gene calls are TRBV12-3 or TRBV12-4 and TRBJ1-6; D is unclear. The CDR3 runs 15 residues. V was trimmed by 7 bases and J by 0 bases, leaving 10 bases between them. The CDR3 here is CASTLAYSYNSPLHF. CDR3 DNA: TGTGCCAGCACCCTCGCCTACTCCTATAATTCACCCCTCCACTTT.

The CDR3 nucleotides read TGCAGTGCTAGAGATGGTCTAGCGGGAGGGTTGGCCTACGAGCAGTACTTC. Translating gives CSARDGLAGGLAYEQYF. The chain uses TRBV20-1 and TRBJ2-7; 12 positions agree with TRBD2. Germline V CDR1 and CDR2: DFQATT, SNEGSKA (reference sequence). The CDR3 loop spans 17 amino acids. After removal of 0 bases from V and 2 bases from J, the junction contained 8 bases not matched to a gene.

This clonotype was detected a few times. The chain joins TRBV5-1 to TRBJ2-1, with 8 bases that match TRBD1. V was pared by 4 bases and J by 7 bases, with 10 bases of the junction left unmatched. This CDR3 region has 15 residues. Germline V CDR1 and CDR2: SGHRS, YFSETQ. The CDR3 here is CASSPGTGPTNEQFF. As DNA, the CDR3 is TGCGCCAGCAGCCCAGGGACAGGCCCTACAAATGAGCAGTTCTTC.

The chain employs TRBV12-3 or TRBV12-4 and TRBJ2-2; TRBD1 aligns across 8 bases. The CDR3 consists of 16 residues. The ends lost 5 bases at V and 4 bases at J; junction bases unmatched: 9. CDR3 region: CASSRGTGLSTGELFF. The CDR3 region has the DNA TGTGCCAGCAGTCGGGGGACAGGTCTAAGCACCGGGGAGCTGTTTTTT.

This clonotype has just a few counts. J is TRBJ1-5 and V is TRBV12-3 or TRBV12-4; D unresolved. V was cut by 4 bases and J by 1 base, with 8 bases left in between. The CDR3 is 14 residues long. The CDR3 spells CASSSGSSNQPQHF. The DNA for the CDR3 is TGTGCCAGCAGTTCAGGCTCCAGCAATCAGCCCCAGCATTTT.

This clonotype was seen ten or more times. The chain has TRBV5-1 and TRBJ1-1; a weak D match, TRBD1 (6 bases). V was pared by 5 bases and J by 4 bases, with 21 bases between. The germline CDR1 and CDR2 sequences are SGHRS and YFSETQ. The CDR3 sequence is 16 residues long. The CDR3 loop is CASRPTDPTGITEAFF. The CDR3 DNA follows: TGCGCCAGCAGACCAACGGACCCTACAGGGATCACTGAAGCTTTCTTT. Supplemented by reference TRBV5-1 and TRBJ1-1, the full variable domain reads KAGVTQTPRYLIKTRGQQVTLSCSPISGHRSVSWYQQTPGQGLQFLFEYFSETQRNKGNFPGRFSGRQFSNSRSEMNVSTLELGDSALYLCASRPTDPTGITEAFFGQGTRLTVV.

The rearrangement uses TRBV28 and TRBJ1-5; D not certain. Trimming removed 3 bases at V and 4 bases at J, with 16 bases between. This CDR3 has 16 amino acids. CDR1 and CDR2 from the germline V gene are MDHEN and SYDVKM. DNA for the CDR3: TGTGCCAGCAGTTTTCTGGAGGCGTTTAGGAATCAGCCCCAGCATTTT. Translation gives CASSFLEAFRNQPQHF.

This clonotype was seen more than once but under ten times. The chain has TRBV20-1 and TRBJ2-7; no definite D call. CDR1 is DFQATT, CDR2 SNEGSKA, per germline (reference sequence). Trimming took 3 bases from V and 0 from J, leaving 12 bases between them. This CDR3 region has 14 residues. CDR3 nucleotide sequence: TGCAGTGCTAGTTCAGCTTCGAGCTCCTACGAGCAGTACGTC. This sequence encodes CSASSASSSYEQYV.

The chain combines TRBV28 with TRBJ1-6; D gene uncertain. There are 12 residues in the CDR3. Germline V gene lookup returns CDR1 MDHEN and CDR2 SYDVKM. Trimming shortened V by 6 bases and J by 9 bases, and 9 bases separated the two germline ends. DNA of the CDR3: TGTGCCAGCAGATTGGTGGGTTCACCCCTCCACTTT. As protein: CASRLVGSPLHF.

This clonotype was counted ten times or more. V usage is TRBV5-6 and J usage is TRBJ1-5; D unclear. This CDR3 has 15 residues. Germline V gene sequence: CDR1 SGHDT, CDR2 YYEEEE. Between the trimmed V and J ends, which lost 2 bases and 0 bases, there was a span of 9 bases. CDR3: CASSLYSNSNQPQHF. In DNA form, the CDR3 reads TGTGCCAGCAGCTTATACAGCAATAGCAATCAGCCCCAGCATTTT.

CDR3 coding DNA: TGCGCCAGCAGCTTGGCCGGGACAGGGGAATCTGGGGCCAACGTCCTGACTTTC. This codes for CASSLAGTGESGANVLTF. The gene calls are TRBV5-1 and TRBJ2-6; 10 bases are a match to TRBD1. Unmatched junction bases numbered 4, after V lost 0 bases and J lost 1 base. The CDR3 is 18 amino acids. The germline CDR1 and CDR2 sequences are SGHRS and YFSETQ.

The sample holds many counts of this clonotype. The V gene is TRBV12-3 or TRBV12-4, the J gene TRBJ1-5; D is possibly TRBD1 (5 bases). The CDR3 consists of 15 residues. The ends were cut back, 4 bases at V and 3 bases at J, with 13 bases in the middle. The CDR3 here is CASSSQGWNNQPQHF. CDR3 sequence (DNA): TGTGCCAGCAGTTCTCAGGGTTGGAACAATCAGCCCCAGCATTTT.

This clonotype was observed many times. The V and J genes are TRBV5-5 and TRBJ1-1; D is unresolved. The CDR3 covers 14 residues. V gave up 2 bases and J gave up 3 bases, with 11 bases separating them. Germline loops: CDR1 SGHKS, CDR2 YYEKEE (reference sequence). In DNA form, the CDR3 reads TGTGCCAGCAGCTTTACCCCCCTGGACACTGAAGCTTTCTTT. Encoded protein: CASSFTPLDTEAFF.

This clonotype has more than one count but fewer than ten. The chain employs TRBV12-3 or TRBV12-4 and TRBJ2-3; D is unclear. There are 14 residues in the CDR3. V lost 6 bases to trimming and J lost 1 base, with 11 bases between them. CDR3 sequence reads: CASSPQRRTDTQYF. DNA for the CDR3: TGTGCCAGCAGCCCCCAACGCCGCACAGATACGCAGTATTTT.

The chain joins TRBV28 to TRBJ2-1; weak D call: TRBD1 (6 bases). Between the trimmed V and J ends, which lost 5 bases and 0 bases, there was a span of 17 bases. Germline values: CDR1 MDHEN, CDR2 SYDVKM. The CDR3 has 17 residues. DNA for the CDR3: TGTGCCAGCAGTCCCCCGTACGGGACACTCTCCTACAATGAGCAGTTCTTC. It is translated as CASSPPYGTLSYNEQFF.

The V call is TRBV25-1, the J call TRBJ1-2, with 7 bases identical to TRBD1. Germline values: CDR1 MGHDK, CDR2 SYGVNS. Trimming took 2 bases from V and 3 from J; bases not matched to a gene: 3. The CDR3 length is 14 residues. The CDR3 loop is CASSEQGGYYGYTF. CDR3 DNA sequence: TGTGCCAGCAGTGAACAGGGGGGGTACTATGGCTACACCTTC.

This clonotype was observed a few times. The chain uses TRBV5-1 and TRBJ2-3; D not certain. The CDR3 loop spans 15 amino acids. The V end lost 1 base, the J end lost 0 bases, and 9 bases lay between the germline ends. CDR1 and CDR2 (germline): SGHRS, YFSETQ. The CDR3 protein is CASSLMEQSTDTQYF. The CDR3 DNA follows: TGCGCCAGCAGCTTGATGGAGCAGAGCACAGATACGCAGTATTTT.

This clonotype turned up a few times. The chain couples TRBV28 to TRBJ2-1; D perhaps matches TRBD2 (5 bases). Trimming removed 3 bases from V and 8 bases from J, with 17 bases in between. The CDR3 consists of 15 residues. The germline gives CDR1 MDHEN, CDR2 SYDVKM. The CDR3 coding sequence is TGTGCCAGCAGTTTGTTGGGGAGTGTAACTGATGAGCAGTTCTTC. As protein: CASSLLGSVTDEQFF.

This clonotype was found a few times. The gene calls are TRBV20-1 and TRBJ2-3; 14 nucleotides agree with TRBD2. This CDR3 has 16 amino acids. In germline, CDR1 is DFQATT, CDR2 SNEGSKA (reference sequence). Losses at the gene ends were 6 bases for V and 5 bases for J; bases not matched to a gene: 10. The CDR3 loop reads CSAPETSGRAGDTQYF. In DNA form, the CDR3 reads TGCAGTGCCCCCGAGACTAGCGGGAGGGCCGGAGATACGCAGTATTTT.